This T cell receptor (beta chain) originates from a study of blood T cell repertoires in COVID-19. Measured with immunoSEQ multiplex PCR; TCRdb has only the in-frame clones, and not every one. The table lists about 500,000 clones, 87% of them singletons, with about 0.7% in the top ten. Trimming removed 5 bases at V and 2 bases at J, with 9 bases between. Looked up from germline, CDR1 is GTSNPN and CDR2 is SVGIG (reference sequence). There are 12 residues in the CDR3. Categorization into cohorts depended on clinical history that participants reported. This clone was detected only once. The specimen was PBMCs or T cells enriched from blood (not recorded which). The TCR originated in a woman younger than 30 who had recovered from COVID-19. The chain employs TRBV30 and TRBJ1-2; TRBD1 might be the D (5 bases). The DNA for the CDR3 is TGTGCCTGGGAGACAGTGAACTATGGCTACACCTTC. This codes for CAWETVNYGYTF. Variable domain in full (rest from reference TRBV30 and TRBJ1-2): SQTIHQWPATLVQPVGSPLSLECTVEGTSNPNLYWYRQAAGRGLQLLFYSVGIGQISSEVPQNLSASRPQDRQFILSSKKLLLSDSGFYLCAWETVNYGYTFGSGTRLTVV.